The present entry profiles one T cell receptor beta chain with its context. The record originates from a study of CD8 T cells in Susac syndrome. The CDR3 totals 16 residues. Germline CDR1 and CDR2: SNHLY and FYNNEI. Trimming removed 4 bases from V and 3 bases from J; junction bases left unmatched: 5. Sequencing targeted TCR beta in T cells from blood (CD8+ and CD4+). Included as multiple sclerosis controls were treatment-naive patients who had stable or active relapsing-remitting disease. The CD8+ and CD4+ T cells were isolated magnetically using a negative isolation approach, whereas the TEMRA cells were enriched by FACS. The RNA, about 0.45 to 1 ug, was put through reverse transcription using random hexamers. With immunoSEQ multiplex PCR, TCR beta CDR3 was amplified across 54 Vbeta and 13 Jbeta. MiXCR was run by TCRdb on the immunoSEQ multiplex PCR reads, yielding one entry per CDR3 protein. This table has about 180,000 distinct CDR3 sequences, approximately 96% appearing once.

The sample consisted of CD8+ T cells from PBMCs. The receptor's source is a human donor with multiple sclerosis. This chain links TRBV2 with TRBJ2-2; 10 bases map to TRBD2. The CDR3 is CASSGIAGGYTGELFF. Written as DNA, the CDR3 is TGTGCCAGCAGTGGAATAGCGGGAGGTTACACCGGGGAGCTGTTTTTT. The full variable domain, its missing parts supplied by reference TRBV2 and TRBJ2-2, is EPEVTQTPSHQVTQMGQEVILRCVPISNHLYFYWYRQILGQKVEFLVSFYNNEISEKSEIFDDQFSVERPDGSNFTLKIRSTKLEDSAMYFCASSGIAGGYTGELFFGEGSRLTVL.